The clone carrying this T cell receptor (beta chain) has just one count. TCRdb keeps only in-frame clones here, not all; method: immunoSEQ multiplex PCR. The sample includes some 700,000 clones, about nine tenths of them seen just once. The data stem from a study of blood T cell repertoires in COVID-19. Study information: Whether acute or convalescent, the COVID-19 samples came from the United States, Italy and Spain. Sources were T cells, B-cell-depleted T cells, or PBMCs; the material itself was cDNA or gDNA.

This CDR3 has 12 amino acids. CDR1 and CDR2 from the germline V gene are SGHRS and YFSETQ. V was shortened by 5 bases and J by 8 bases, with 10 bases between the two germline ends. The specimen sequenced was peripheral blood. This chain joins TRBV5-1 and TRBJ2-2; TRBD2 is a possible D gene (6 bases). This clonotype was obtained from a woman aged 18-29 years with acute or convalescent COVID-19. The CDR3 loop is CASREGLGELFF. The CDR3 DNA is TGCGCCAGCAGGGAGGGGCTGGGGGAGCTGTTTTTT. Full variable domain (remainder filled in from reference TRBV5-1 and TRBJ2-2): KAGVTQTPRYLIKTRGQQVTLSCSPISGHRSVSWYQQTPGQGLQFLFEYFSETQRNKGNFPGRFSGRQFSNSRSEMNVSTLELGDSALYLCASREGLGELFFGEGSRLTVL.